These 17 T cell receptor beta chains were sequenced from one sample in a study of CD8 T cells in ankylosing spondylitis. Study-wide results and limits: It appeared that ankylosing spondylitis blood was characterized by a TCR beta motif of several highly homologous variants.

From the 5' RACE reads, TCRdb called clonotypes with MiXCR, one entry per CDR3 protein. There are around 440,000 distinct CDR3 sequences in the sample; about a sixth occur only once, and just over 1% lies in the top ten. No antigen is known for these receptors. The sample was blood, either unsorted or a sorted T cell fraction (not recorded which). All receptors derive from a male donor with ankylosing spondylitis.

This sequence joins TRBV5-1 and TRBJ2-2, with 8 bases that match TRBD1. The junction had 1 base not matched to a gene; V was cut back by 0 bases and J by 3 bases. Germline-derived CDR1 and CDR2 are SGHRS and YFSETQ. The CDR3 spans 15 residues. The CDR3 nucleotides read TGCGCCAGCAGCTTGGCACAGGGGGACACCGGGGAGCTGTTTTTT. Its translation is CASSLAQGDTGELFF.

The V and J genes are TRBV11-2 and TRBJ2-7; 14 bases match TRBD2. After removal of 7 bases from V and 2 bases from J, the junction contained 16 bases not matched to a gene. CDR3 length equals 19 residues. Germline V gene sequence: CDR1 SGHAT, CDR2 FQNNGV. For the CDR3, the DNA is TGTGCCAGCACCCCATCGGGGTGGACTAGCGGGGGGAGGGCCTACGAGCAGTACTTC. This gives the protein CASTPSGWTSGGRAYEQYF.

The chain links TRBV18 to TRBJ2-7; 15 bases match TRBD2. The CDR3 covers 16 residues. Germline-derived CDR1 and CDR2 are KGHSH and LQKENI. V lost 2 bases and J lost 6; bases outside the gene matches: 5. DNA of the CDR3: TGTGCCAGCTCACCATTGGGGACTAGCGGGAGGCTCGAGCAGTACTTC. Translation: CASSPLGTSGRLEQYF.

The chain employs TRBV2 and TRBJ2-1, with TRBD2 matching over 12 bases. Trimming removed 6 bases from V and 6 bases from J; junction bases left unmatched: 6. The length of the CDR3 is 15 residues. The germline CDR1 and CDR2 sequences are SNHLY and FYNNEI. CDR3: CASSPTSGGPNEQFF. The DNA for the CDR3 is TGTGCCAGCAGCCCGACTAGCGGGGGCCCCAATGAGCAGTTCTTC.

About this clonotype itself: It may be a read error: a sequence one base away is much more abundant. The V gene is TRBV12-3 or TRBV12-4, the J gene TRBJ2-4; D is perhaps TRBD2 (6 bases). The CDR3 is 16 residues long. V was cut by 7 bases and J by 1 base, with 17 bases left in between. The CDR3 coding sequence is TGTGCCAGCACCAAAGGGCGGGAAAGGGCCAAAAACATTCAGTACTTC. Residues: CASTKGRERAKNIQYF.

This chain uses TRBV27 with TRBJ1-2, with 7 bases that match TRBD1. After removal of 4 bases from V and 6 bases from J, the junction contained 8 bases not matched to a gene. The CDR3 has 14 residues. The V gene's germline CDR1 is MNHEY and CDR2 SMNVEV (reference sequence). The CDR3 region has the DNA TGTGCCAGCAGTTCAAGGGGGCGAGTGGATGGCTACACCTTC. Translation: CASSSRGRVDGYTF.

CDR3 residues: CSAPEPRATEAFF. The CDR3 region has the DNA TGCAGTGCCCCAGAACCCAGGGCCACTGAAGCTTTCTTT. The rearrangement links TRBV20-1 to TRBJ1-1; D possibly corresponds to TRBD1 (5 bases). Germline V gene data show CDR1 as DFQATT and CDR2 as SNEGSKA (reference sequence). V shed 6 bases and J shed 4 bases, with 15 bases lying between them. There are 13 residues in the CDR3.

Ten or more counts support this clonotype. The rearrangement links TRBV12-3 or TRBV12-4 to TRBJ2-5; D gene uncertain. The CDR3 is made up of 13 amino acids. The V end lost 5 bases, the J end lost 7 bases, and 14 bases lay between the germline ends. DNA for the CDR3: TGTGCCAGCAGTCCTCGGTTGTTTGGGACCCAGTACTTC. Its protein is CASSPRLFGTQYF.

The chain is built from TRBV7-2 and TRBJ2-2; D could derive from TRBD1 or TRBD2 (7 bases each). The CDR3 spans 15 residues. The V end was cut by 6 bases, the J end by 5 bases, with 16 bases between. The germline V gene encodes CDR1 SGHTA and CDR2 FQGNSA. The CDR3 reads CASRKRQGLTGELFF. Written as DNA, the CDR3 is TGTGCCAGCAGAAAGAGACAGGGACTAACCGGGGAGCTGTTTTTT.

V usage is TRBV3-1 and J usage is TRBJ1-2; 8 positions match TRBD1. The junction had 8 bases not matched to a gene; V was cut back by 3 bases and J by 8 bases. Per the germline V gene, CDR1 is LGHDT and CDR2 is YNNKEL (reference sequence). The CDR3 runs 14 residues. The CDR3: CASSQEDRGGGYTF. The CDR3 bases are TGTGCCAGCAGCCAGGAAGACAGGGGAGGAGGCTACACCTTC. Looking up the rest from reference TRBV3-1 and TRBJ1-2 gives the full variable domain: DTAVSQTPKYLVTQMGNDKSIKCEQNLGHDTMYWYKQDSKKFLKIMFSYNNKELIINETVPNRFSPKSPDKAHLNLHINSLELGDSAVYFCASSQEDRGGGYTFGSGTRLTVV.

This clonotype was seen only a few times. The chain combines TRBV9 with TRBJ2-5; perhaps D is TRBD1 or TRBD2 (5 bases each). CDR1 is SGDLS, CDR2 YYNGEE, per germline. V was cut by 2 bases and J by 2 bases, with 10 bases left in between. This CDR3 region has 14 residues. The CDR3 DNA sequence: TGTGCCAGCAGCGTGGGGACCTTACAAGAGACCCAGTACTTC. Encoded protein: CASSVGTLQETQYF.

At least ten counts were recorded for this clonotype. The chain combines TRBV7-8 with TRBJ2-1; unclear D gene. The germline V gene has CDR1 SGHVS and CDR2 FQNEAQ. With 3 bases removed from V and 5 bases from J, the gap between germline ends came to 8 bases. CDR3 length: 13 residues. The CDR3 reads CASSLARNNEQFF. CDR3 nucleotides: TGTGCCAGCAGCTTGGCTAGAAACAATGAGCAGTTCTTC.

The chain links TRBV11-2 to TRBJ2-3; no clear D. V dropped 5 bases and J dropped 5 bases, with 14 bases sitting between them. The CDR3 is 14 amino acids. From germline, CDR1 is SGHAT and CDR2 FQNNGV. CDR3 sequence: CASSPRRKVDTQYF. DNA for the CDR3: TGTGCCAGCAGCCCCCGGCGTAAAGTAGATACGCAGTATTTT.

The gene calls are TRBV29-1 and TRBJ2-5; D is unclear. With 3 bases removed from V and 4 bases from J, the gap between germline ends came to 9 bases. The CDR3 totals 12 residues. The V gene's germline CDR1 is SQVTM and CDR2 ANQGSEA. CDR3 nucleotide sequence: TGCAGCGTTGACCGGCAGGCAGAGACCCAGTACTTC. Amino acid sequence: CSVDRQAETQYF. Full variable domain (outside the CDR3, taken from reference TRBV29-1 and TRBJ2-5): SAVISQKPSRDICQRGTSLTIQCQVDSQVTMMFWYRQQPGQSLTLIATANQGSEATYESGFVIDKFPISRPNLTFSTLTVSNMSPEDSSIYLCSVDRQAETQYFGPGTRLLVL.

The chain recombines TRBV11-2 with TRBJ1-2; no clear D gene. The germline gives CDR1 SGHAT, CDR2 FQNNGV. The CDR3 is 14 amino acids. V lost 0 bases to trimming and J lost 2 bases, with 7 bases between them. This chain's CDR3 is CASSLDLLNYGYTF. The CDR3 region has the DNA TGTGCCAGCAGCTTAGATCTCCTAAACTATGGCTACACCTTC.

This clonotype was picked up a small number of times. V is TRBV4-3 and J is TRBJ2-7, with D perhaps given as TRBD1 or TRBD2 (6 bases each). The V end lost 5 bases, the J end lost 6 bases, and 17 bases lay between the germline ends. Germline-derived CDR1 and CDR2 are LGHNA and YSLEER. This CDR3 spans 14 amino acids. CDR3 coding DNA: TGCGCCAGCAGCTTCGTCCGGGGGCAAGGCGAGCAGTACTTC. It yields the protein CASSFVRGQGEQYF.

The rearrangement uses TRBV5-1 and TRBJ2-3; D may be TRBD2 (5 bases). Germline V gene data show CDR1 as SGHRS and CDR2 as YFSETQ. V was cut by 4 bases and J by 3 bases, with 15 bases left in between. CDR3 length: 15 amino acids. CDR3 loop: CASSPGSRLTDTQYF. For the CDR3, the DNA is TGCGCCAGCAGCCCGGGGAGTCGGTTGACAGATACGCAGTATTTT. Looking up the rest from reference TRBV5-1 and TRBJ2-3 gives the full variable domain: KAGVTQTPRYLIKTRGQQVTLSCSPISGHRSVSWYQQTPGQGLQFLFEYFSETQRNKGNFPGRFSGRQFSNSRSEMNVSTLELGDSALYLCASSPGSRLTDTQYFGPGTRLTVL.